The present T cell receptor (beta chain) was sequenced within a study of T-cell memory formation after mild COVID-19 (dated by TCRdb to the early 2020s). The study in broad terms: TCR sequence clusters from the two donors were largely donor specific. In a couple of donors, T-cell clones that expanded and contracted after mild COVID-19 were tracked by sequencing TCRalpha and TCRbeta repertoires over time. The cohort was made up of two young adult volunteers, one female and one male, who were previously healthy.

According to the germline V gene, CDR1 reads SNHLY and CDR2 reads FYNNEI. V gives up 4 bases and J gives up 3 bases, and the segment between their germline ends measures 9 bases. From its cysteine to its phenylalanine, the CDR3 spans 13 amino acids. Just the 39-base CDR3 DNA is kept, in frame starting at base 1. The run used an Illumina NovaSeq 6000. TCRalpha and TCRbeta cDNA libraries were constructed by 5'RACE with constant-segment primers, with sample barcodes and unique molecular identifiers being introduced. Trizol reagent was used to extract RNA from every sample. Amplification of the libraries took two PCR steps, and the second step added a second sample barcode plus Illumina TruSeq adapters. Sequencing of the libraries was done on an Illumina NovaSeq, producing 2 x 150 bp paired-end reads. On the authors' methods: Demultiplexing of reads and collapsing into UMI-guided consensus sequences were performed with migec v1.2.7. Using mixcr v2.1.11, the UMI consensuses were aligned to TRA and TRB V and J templates and assembled into clonotypes. Expanded or contracted clonotypes were those called significant by both edgeR and NoisET, with noise models trained on biological replicates. edgeR calls used a false discovery rate-adjusted p below 0.01 and a log2 fold-change threshold of 1. PCA with hierarchical clustering of max-normalized trajectories of the 1000 most abundant clonotypes was used as exploratory dynamics analysis. The CD4 or CD8 phenotype of responding clones was assigned using the separately sequenced CD4+ and CD8+ repertoires. Using fastp trimming at Q25 and MiXCR clonotype assembly, TCRdb reanalyzed the public sequencing data and kept in-frame beta chains. Merged by CDR3 protein, the rows form single entries marked with the most common genes and DNA. TCRdb's processing, not the study's, gives the V and J calls here. Recorded for this sample are around 250,000 distinct CDR3 sequences; roughly 10% of them occurred a single time. Around a fifth of the sample goes to the ten largest clones.

This clonotype was seen more than once but under ten times. Its antigen is unknown. Per-nucleotide qualities are absent, and no much larger clonotype sits a single base away. Overall results and qualifications from the work: Clones contracting from day 15 to 85 had balanced CD4/CD8 phenotypes, while a second wave expanding from day 15 to 37 was biased towards CD4+. Contracting CD4+ clones were found mainly in CM and EM memory subsets, while CD8+ clones were enriched in EMRA. The detection of some responding clones in pre-infection memory suggests that pre-existing cross-reactive memory T cells joined the SARS-CoV-2 response. The study covered only a couple of mild cases, and larger cohorts including severe cases with pre-infection samples were considered necessary. The second-wave clones that peaked on day 37 were not confirmed to be SARS-CoV-2 specific.

Ficoll-Paque density gradient centrifugation was the method used to isolate PBMCs. The sample was PBMCs or a T cell subset sorted from them (not recorded which). This sequence originates from a man aged 18 to 29 who had mild COVID-19 (a few samples of this study predate the infection). The sample titles of this study are shuffled in the database, so cell type and time point are left out; the donor was told from shared clones. The chain is encoded by TRBV2 joined to TRBJ2-5; the D gene is perhaps TRBD2, on 6 matching bases. This receptor has the CDR3 CASSGGAKETQYF. The DNA reads as follows: TGTGCCAGCAGTGGCGGGGCTAAAGAGACCCAGTACTTC.